One T cell receptor (beta chain) is described in this entry. The sample belongs to a study of blood T cell repertoires in COVID-19. The wider study: Samples of COVID-19 (acute and convalescent) were obtained from the United States, Italy and Spain. From T cells, B-cell-depleted T cells, or PBMCs came the material, which was cDNA or gDNA.

Germline V lookup: CDR1 MDHEN, CDR2 SYDVKM. CDR3 length equals 16 residues. The ends were cut back, 6 bases at V and 0 bases at J, with 14 bases in the middle. Authors' methods: Reference gene primer amplification gave nucleated cell count estimates. The repertoire was sequenced with immunoSEQ multiplex PCR; TCRdb's copy has only in-frame clones and lacks some. The D gene and trimming were derived from the DNA, and the V and J assignments and clone size from that table. This table has hundreds of thousands of clones, 90% appearing once. This TCR was recovered from a woman aged 18-35 years with acute COVID-19. The sequenced sample consisted of PBMCs or T cells enriched from blood (not recorded which). The chain has TRBV28 and TRBJ1-4; perhaps TRBD1 as D (6 bases). The CDR3 protein is CASSPDSNSTNEKLFF. DNA for the CDR3: TGTGCCAGCAGCCCGGACAGCAACTCAACTAATGAAAAACTGTTTTTT.